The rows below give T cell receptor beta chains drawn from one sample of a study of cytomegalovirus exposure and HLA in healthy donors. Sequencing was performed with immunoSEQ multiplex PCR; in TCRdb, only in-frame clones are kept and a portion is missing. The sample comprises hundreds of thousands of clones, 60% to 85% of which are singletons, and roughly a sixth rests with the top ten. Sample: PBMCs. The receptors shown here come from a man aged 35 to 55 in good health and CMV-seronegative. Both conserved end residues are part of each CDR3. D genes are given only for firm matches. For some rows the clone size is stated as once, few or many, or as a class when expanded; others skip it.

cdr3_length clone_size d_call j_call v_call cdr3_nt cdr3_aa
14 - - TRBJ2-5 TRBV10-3 TGTGCCATCAGTGAGTCAGCAGGGATAGAGACCCAGTACTTC CAISESAGIETQYF
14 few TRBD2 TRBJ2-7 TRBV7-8 TGTGCCAGCAGCTTACGGCGGGAGGGACCCGAGCAGTACTTC CASSLRREGPEQYF
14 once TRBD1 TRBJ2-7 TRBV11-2 TGTGCCAGCAGCTTCCTGGGACAGGGGGACGAGCAGTACTTC CASSFLGQGDEQYF
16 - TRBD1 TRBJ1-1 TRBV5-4 TGTGCCAGCAGCTTGACAGGGGGTGGCATGAACACTGAAGCTTTCTTT CASSLTGGGMNTEAFF
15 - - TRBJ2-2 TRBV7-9 TGTGCCAGCAGCTTGTGGGGCACGAACACCGGGGAGCTGTTTTTT CASSLWGTNTGELFF
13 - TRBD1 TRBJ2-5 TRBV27 TGTGCCAGCAGTGTTACAGGGGCAGAGACCCAGTACTTC CASSVTGAETQYF
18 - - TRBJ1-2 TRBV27 TGTGCCAGCAGTCCCCCGGTCAGGACGGGGGATAAATACTATGGCTACACCTTC CASSPPVRTGDKYYGYTF
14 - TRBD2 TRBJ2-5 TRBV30 TGTGCCTGGAGTGACGGACTAGCGTGGGAGACCCAGTACTTC CAWSDGLAWETQYF
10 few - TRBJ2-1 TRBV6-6 TGTGCCACGGGGAGGAATGAGCAGTTCTTC CATGRNEQFF
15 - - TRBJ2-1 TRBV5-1 TGCGCCAGCAGCCCCGACACGATGCCGTACAATGAGCAGTTCTTC CASSPDTMPYNEQFF
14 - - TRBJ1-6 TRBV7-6 TGTGCCAGCAGTGAGGGTGGTAGGTTCACTCCCCTCCACTTT CASSEGGRFTPLHF
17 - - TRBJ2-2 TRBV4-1 TGCGCCAGCAGCCAAGAGAGCGTATATACGAACACCGGGGAGCTGTTTTTT CASSQESVYTNTGELFF
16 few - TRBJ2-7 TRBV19 TGTGCCAGTAGTATATCAAAAAAGGGGGTCCGGGGCGAGCAGTACTTC CASSISKKGVRGEQYF
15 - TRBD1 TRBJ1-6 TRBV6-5 TGTGCCAGCAGTTACCTGGGACAGGCTAATTCACCCCTCCACTTT CASSYLGQANSPLHF
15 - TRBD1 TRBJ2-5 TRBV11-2 TGTGCCAGCAGCCCGAGACAGGGGGAGGTGGAGACCCAGTACTTC CASSPRQGEVETQYF
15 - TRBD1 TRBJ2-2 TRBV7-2 TGTGCCAGCAGGACCGGGACAGGGCGGACCGGGGAGCTGTTTTTT CASRTGTGRTGELFF
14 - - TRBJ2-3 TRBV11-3 TGTGCCAGCAGCTTAGACAGGGTCACAGATACGCAGTATTTT CASSLDRVTDTQYF
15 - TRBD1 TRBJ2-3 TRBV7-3 TGTGCCAGCAGCTTCGGGACAGGGCCCACAGATACGCAGTATTTT CASSFGTGPTDTQYF
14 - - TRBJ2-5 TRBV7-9 TGTGCCAGCAGCTCCCCTAGGATGACGGAGACCCAGTACTTC CASSSPRMTETQYF
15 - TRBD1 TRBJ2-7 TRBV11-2 TGTGCCAGCAGCTTAGATCCGCAGGGGGCATACGAGCAGTACTTC CASSLDPQGAYEQYF
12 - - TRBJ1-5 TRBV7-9 TGTGCCAGCAGCTTAGGACAGAGGCCCCAGCATTTT CASSLGQRPQHF
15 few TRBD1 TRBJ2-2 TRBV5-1 TGCGCCAGCAGCCCGGGACAGGGGGCGTTCGGGGAGCTGTTTTTT CASSPGQGAFGELFF
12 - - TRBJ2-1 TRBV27 TGTGCCAGCAGGGGCCTTAACAATGAGCAGTTCTTC CASRGLNNEQFF
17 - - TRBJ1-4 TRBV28 TGTGCCAGCAGCGCTATTTCTTACAGGGTCTGGGATGAAAAACTGTTTTTT CASSAISYRVWDEKLFF
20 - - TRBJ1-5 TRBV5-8 TGTGCCAGCAGCTTAAGTCCCGGGACTATAGGGCGGCATAGCAATCAGCCCCAGCATTTT CASSLSPGTIGRHSNQPQHF
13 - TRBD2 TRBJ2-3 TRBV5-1 TGCGCCAGCAGCTTTGGGAGGGCAGATACGCAGTATTTT CASSFGRADTQYF
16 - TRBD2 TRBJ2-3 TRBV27 TGTGCCAGCAGCTCCGGACTAGCGGGGTACACAGATACGCAGTATTTT CASSSGLAGYTDTQYF
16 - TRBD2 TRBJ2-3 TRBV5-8 TGTGCCAGCAGCTTGGCCACAGCGGGAGGCACAGATACGCAGTATTTT CASSLATAGGTDTQYF
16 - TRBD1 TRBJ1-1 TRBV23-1 TGCGCCAGCAGGGAAGATTCGGACAGGACGAACACTGAAGCTTTCTTT CASREDSDRTNTEAFF
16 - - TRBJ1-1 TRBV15 TGTGCCACCAGCAGAGTTTTGCGGGGGTCAGCAGTTGGAGCTTTCTTT CATSRVLRGSAVGAFF
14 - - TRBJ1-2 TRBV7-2 TGTGCCAGCAGCCAAGGGGCAGGACCCTATGGCTACACCTTC CASSQGAGPYGYTF
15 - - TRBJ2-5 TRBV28 TGTGCCAGCAGTTTCCTGGAGGCAGGAGGGGAGACCCAGTACTTC CASSFLEAGGETQYF
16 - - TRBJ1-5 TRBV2 TGTGCCAGCAGTGATGGCGCAGGGGTGGGCAATCAGCCCCAGCATTTT CASSDGAGVGNQPQHF
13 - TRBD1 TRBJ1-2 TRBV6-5 TGTGCCAGCATTGGACAGGGGCAGGGAGGCTACACCTTC CASIGQGQGGYTF
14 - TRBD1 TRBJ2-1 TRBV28 TGTGCCAGCAGTCCCAGGGGGAGAGGGAATGAGCAGTTCTTC CASSPRGRGNEQFF
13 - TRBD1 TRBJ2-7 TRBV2 TGTGCCAGCAGATTTGACAGGGGCGACGAGCAGTACTTC CASRFDRGDEQYF
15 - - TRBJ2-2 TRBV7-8 TGTGCCAGCAGCTTGGAGGGGCCGAGGTTCGGGGAGCTGTTTTTT CASSLEGPRFGELFF
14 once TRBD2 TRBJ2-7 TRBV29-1 TGCAGCGTTGAACTAGCGGATAGCTCCTACGAGCAGTACTTC CSVELADSSYEQYF
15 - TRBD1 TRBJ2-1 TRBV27 TGTGCCAGCAGTTTAGAACAGGGGGCCTACAATGAGCAGTTCTTC CASSLEQGAYNEQFF
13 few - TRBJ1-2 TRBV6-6 TGTGCCAGCAGTCCTGCCCCGCGGAATGGCTACACCTTC CASSPAPRNGYTF
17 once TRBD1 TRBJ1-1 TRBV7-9 TGTTCCAGCAGCTCCTACACAGGACAGGGAATGAACACTGAAGCTTTCTTT CSSSSYTGQGMNTEAFF